These 19 T cell receptor beta chains originate from one sample sequenced in a study of T cell responses to AZD1222 COVID-19 vaccine. Produced via immunoSEQ multiplex PCR; TCRdb's table is partial and in-frame only. This table holds about 120,000 clones, less than 90% found once. Sequences were derived from peripheral blood, sampled on day 0 of AZD1222 vaccination. The source is an adult in good health.

J is TRBJ2-1 and V is TRBV5-8; 10 nucleotides align to TRBD2. This CDR3 is built from 16 residues. V trimming: 3 bases; J trimming: 9 bases; junction bases outside the gene matches: 12. Per germline, CDR1 SGHTS and CDR2 YDEGEE. The CDR3 region is CASSSIGLAATGEQFF. The DNA for the CDR3 is TGTGCCAGCAGCTCAATCGGACTAGCGGCGACGGGTGAGCAGTTCTTC.

The chain uses TRBV18 and TRBJ2-5; TRBD1 matches at 7 bases. V lost 2 bases to trimming and J lost 5 bases; unmatched junction nucleotides: 11. Germline CDR1 and CDR2: KGHSH and LQKENI. The CDR3 has 16 residues. The CDR3 reads CASSPSQGGAVETQYF. The CDR3 DNA reads TGTGCCAGCTCACCATCACAAGGGGGCGCGGTGGAGACCCAGTACTTC.

This chain uses TRBV5-1 with TRBJ2-5; D is ambiguous. V lost 0 bases and J lost 1, with 7 bases in between. Looked up from germline, CDR1 is SGHRS and CDR2 is YFSETQ. CDR3 length: 14 residues. DNA of the CDR3: TGCGCCAGCAGCTTGGGTCTTTTCCAAGAGACCCAGTACTTC. Residues: CASSLGLFQETQYF.

This chain connects TRBV19 to TRBJ1-3; D unresolved. Germline V gene data show CDR1 as LNHDA and CDR2 as SQIVND (reference sequence). CDR3 length: 15 residues. With 4 bases removed from V and 0 bases from J, the gap between germline ends came to 10 bases. The CDR3 is CASSTTGSSGNTIYF. CDR3 in DNA: TGTGCCAGTAGTACGACGGGAAGCTCTGGAAACACCATATATTTT.

The V and J genes are TRBV7-2 and TRBJ2-4; D perhaps matches TRBD2 (5 bases). Trimming took 6 bases from V and 1 from J, leaving 13 bases between them. CDR3 size: 15 residues. Germline lookup yields CDR1 SGHTA and CDR2 FQGNSA. CDR3 sequence reads: CASRYGGSAKNIQYF. CDR3 sequence (DNA): TGTGCCAGCAGGTATGGCGGGTCTGCCAAAAACATTCAGTACTTC. Looking up the rest from reference TRBV7-2 and TRBJ2-4 gives the full variable domain: GAGVSQSPSNKVTEKGKDVELRCDPISGHTALYWYRQSLGQGLEFLIYFQGNSAPDKSGLPSDRFSAERTGGSVSTLTIQRTQQEDSAVYLCASRYGGSAKNIQYFGAGTRLSVL.

The chain recombines TRBV5-1 with TRBJ2-7, with a tentative D call TRBD2 (7 bases). Germline V lookup: CDR1 SGHRS, CDR2 YFSETQ. Trimming removed 2 bases from V and 2 bases from J, with 11 bases in between. This CDR3 has 14 amino acids. The CDR3 DNA sequence: TGCGCCAGCAGCTTACGGGGGGCTACCTACGAGCAGTACTTC. The encoded protein is CASSLRGATYEQYF.

The gene calls are TRBV5-4 and TRBJ1-4; no reliable D call. This CDR3 is 18 amino acids long. Deletions cut 0 bases from V and 0 bases from J, with 15 bases between. CDR1 SGHNT and CDR2 YYREEE come from the germline V gene (reference sequence). In DNA, the CDR3 is TGTGCCAGCAGCTTGGGGGGTTTGGCGGGTGCAACTAATGAAAAACTGTTTTTT. It specifies CASSLGGLAGATNEKLFF. The full variable domain, in which reference TRBV5-4 and TRBJ1-4 provide the parts outside the CDR3, is ETGVTQSPTHLIKTRGQQVTLRCSSQSGHNTVSWYQQALGQGPQFIFQYYREEENGRGNFPPRFSGLQFPNYSSELNVNALELDDSALYLCASSLGGLAGATNEKLFFGSGTQLSVL.

This clone turned up a few times. The rearrangement joins TRBV9 to TRBJ1-2; D is unclear. The V gene's germline CDR1 is SGDLS and CDR2 YYNGEE. The CDR3 has 13 amino acids. The germline V and J ends were trimmed by 3 bases and 8 bases, with 14 bases remaining between them. The chain's CDR3 is CASSGAGLRGYTF. The CDR3 DNA reads TGTGCCAGCAGCGGCGCCGGGCTTAGGGGCTACACCTTC.

The chain carries TRBV6-1 and TRBJ2-7; D ambiguous. The CDR3 is 15 amino acids. The germline V gene has CDR1 MNHNS and CDR2 SASEGT. V shed 0 bases and J shed 0 bases, with 9 bases lying between them. CDR3 DNA sequence: TGTGCCAGCAGTGAAGCGGGAAGATCCTCCTACGAGCAGTACTTC. Translated, it gives CASSEAGRSSYEQYF.

The chain employs TRBV29-1 and TRBJ1-2, with 10 bases that match TRBD1. Germline CDR1 and CDR2: SQVTM and ANQGSEA. This CDR3 contains 13 residues. J gave up 3 bases and V 7 bases, and 5 bases lay outside the gene matches. The CDR3, as DNA: TGCAGCGCTCGGACAGGGGGTGACTATGGCTACACCTTC. Protein: CSARTGGDYGYTF. Full variable domain (missing parts from reference TRBV29-1 and TRBJ1-2): SAVISQKPSRDICQRGTSLTIQCQVDSQVTMMFWYRQQPGQSLTLIATANQGSEATYESGFVIDKFPISRPNLTFSTLTVSNMSPEDSSIYLCSARTGGDYGYTFGSGTRLTVV.

This sequence joins TRBV14 and TRBJ2-3; D might be TRBD1 (5 bases). The CDR3 spans 15 residues. The V gene lost 0 bases and the J gene lost 5 bases, with 12 bases spanning the gap. Germline V lookup: CDR1 SGHDN, CDR2 FVKESK. The CDR3 coding sequence is TGTGCCAGCAGCCAAGATGGGGCCTGGGGAGATACGCAGTATTTT. Its protein product is CASSQDGAWGDTQYF.

The chain combines TRBV11-3 with TRBJ2-3; 8 bases map to TRBD2. The germline gives CDR1 SGHNT, CDR2 YENEEA. Losses at the gene ends were 3 bases for V and 2 bases for J; bases not matched to a gene: 16. The CDR3 spans 19 residues. The CDR3 is CASSLDTSGRGGDTDTQYF. CDR3 coding DNA: TGTGCCAGCAGCTTGGATACAAGCGGGAGAGGGGGAGACACAGATACGCAGTATTTT.

The chain recombines TRBV5-1 with TRBJ1-1, with D hard to call. With 2 bases removed from V and 0 bases from J, the gap between germline ends came to 14 bases. Germline V gene data show CDR1 as SGHRS and CDR2 as YFSETQ. This CDR3 region has 16 residues. The CDR3 sequence: CASSFKAATLNTEAFF. In nucleotides, the CDR3 is TGCGCCAGCAGCTTTAAGGCAGCCACTTTGAACACTGAAGCTTTCTTT.

This chain joins TRBV6-5 and TRBJ1-2; D remains ambiguous. The CDR3 is 13 residues long. The germline CDR1 and CDR2 sequences are MNHEY and SVGAGI. V dropped 6 bases and J dropped 0 bases, with 8 bases sitting between them. In DNA form, the CDR3 reads TGTGCCAGCAGCCAGGATTCTAACTATGGCTACACCTTC. Amino acid sequence: CASSQDSNYGYTF.

This chain connects TRBV2 to TRBJ1-5, with 12 bases matching TRBD1. The CDR3 loop spans 17 amino acids. After removal of 7 bases from V and 4 bases from J, the junction contained 11 bases not matched to a gene. The germline CDR1 and CDR2 sequences are SNHLY and FYNNEI. DNA for the CDR3: TGTGCCAGCACCCTGGGGACAGGGGGCATGGGGAATCAGCCCCAGCATTTT. Its translation: CASTLGTGGMGNQPQHF.

The rearrangement joins TRBV7-2 to TRBJ2-5; 8 bases align to TRBD1. This CDR3 contains 14 residues. Germline-derived CDR1 and CDR2 are SGHTA and FQGNSA. V shed 1 base and J 2 bases; nucleotides not matched to a gene: 0. This chain's CDR3 is CASSLGTGQETQYF. CDR3 bases: TGTGCCAGCAGCTTAGGGACAGGGCAAGAGACCCAGTACTTC.

The chain combines TRBV7-3 with TRBJ1-1; perhaps TRBD1 as D (6 bases). The CDR3 spans 14 residues. The ends were cut back, 5 bases at V and 6 bases at J, with 16 bases in the middle. Germline-derived CDR1 and CDR2 are SGHTA and FQGTGA. The CDR3 nucleotides read TGTGCCAGCAGCACCCTAGGGGGTGTTTCTGAAGCTTTCTTT. This translates into CASSTLGGVSEAFF.

The V call is TRBV27, the J call TRBJ2-7, with D possibly TRBD2 on 5 matching bases. The CDR3 is 14 residues long. The V and J ends lost 1 base and 6 bases respectively, with 13 bases between them. CDR1 and CDR2 from the germline V gene are MNHEY and SMNVEV (reference sequence). Written as DNA, the CDR3 is TGTGCCAGCAGTTTATTTCGGGGTCTTGCCGAGCAGTACTTC. Translation gives CASSLFRGLAEQYF.

The chain combines TRBV5-1 with TRBJ2-5; 9 positions match TRBD1. The V gene end was trimmed by 4 bases and the J gene end by 4 bases; junction bases not matched to a gene: 5. Germline lookup yields CDR1 SGHRS and CDR2 YFSETQ. The CDR3 is 14 residues long. The CDR3 DNA is TGCGCCAGCAGCACCGGGACAGGGCCAGAGACCCAGTACTTC. Protein: CASSTGTGPETQYF.